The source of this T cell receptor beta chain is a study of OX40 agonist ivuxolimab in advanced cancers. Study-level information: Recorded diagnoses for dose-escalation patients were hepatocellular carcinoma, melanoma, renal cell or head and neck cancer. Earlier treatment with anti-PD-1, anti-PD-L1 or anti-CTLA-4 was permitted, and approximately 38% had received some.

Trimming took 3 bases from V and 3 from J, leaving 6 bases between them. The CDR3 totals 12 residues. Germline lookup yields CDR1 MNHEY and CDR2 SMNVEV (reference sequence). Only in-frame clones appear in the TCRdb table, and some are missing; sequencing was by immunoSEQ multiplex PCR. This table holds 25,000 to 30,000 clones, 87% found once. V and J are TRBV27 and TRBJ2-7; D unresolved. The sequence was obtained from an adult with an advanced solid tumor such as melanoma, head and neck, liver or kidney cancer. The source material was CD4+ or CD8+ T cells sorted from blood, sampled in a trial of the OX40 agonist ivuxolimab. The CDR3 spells CASSFWGYEQYF. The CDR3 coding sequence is TGTGCCAGCAGTTTTTGGGGCTACGAGCAGTACTTC.